A selection of T cell receptor beta chains follows, all from one sample in a study of a mutant IDH1 vaccine in newly diagnosed glioma. Only in-frame clones appear in the TCRdb table, and some are missing; sequencing was by immunoSEQ multiplex PCR. The table lists 98,000 or so clones, around 90% of them singletons. The sequenced sample was PBMCs, obtained from a glioma patient treated with radiotherapy, temozolomide or both. The receptors derive from a woman in her forties or fifties with glioma. CDR3s include the opening cysteine and the closing phenylalanine or tryptophan. D genes are given only for firm matches. The listing skips clone size in some rows; elsewhere it reads once, few, many or a size class.

V gene	D gene	J gene	clone size	CDR3 DNA	CDR3 protein
TRBV5-4	NA	TRBJ2-1	NA	TGTGCCAGCAGCCCTCGGGGGGCGCCTGGTGAGCAGTTCTTC	CASSPRGAPGEQFF
TRBV7-3	NA	TRBJ2-3	NA	TGTGCCAGCAGCTTAAGACCAGGAACTAGCACAGATACGCAGTATTTT	CASSLRPGTSTDTQYF
TRBV5-1	NA	TRBJ2-7	NA	TGCGCCAGCAGCCGAACCGGGACCTACGAGCAGTACTTC	CASSRTGTYEQYF
TRBV9	NA	TRBJ2-3	NA	TGTGCCAGCAGCGTAGAAGGGGACCTCACAGATACGCAGTATTTT	CASSVEGDLTDTQYF
TRBV27	NA	TRBJ2-7	NA	TGTGCCAGCAGTTTATCGATTACGGGTTACGAGCAGTACTTC	CASSLSITGYEQYF
TRBV5-1	NA	TRBJ2-5	NA	TGCGCCAGCAGCTTGGTTCAGAAAGAGACCCAGTACTTC	CASSLVQKETQYF
TRBV9	NA	TRBJ2-2	NA	TGTGCCAGCAGAAAGAACACCGGGGAGCTGTTTTTT	CASRKNTGELFF
TRBV28	TRBD2	TRBJ2-5	NA	TGTGCCAGCAGTTTTGCGGGAGGGGACCCAATCGACCAGTACTTC	CASSFAGGDPIDQYF
TRBV7-9	TRBD1	TRBJ2-1	NA	TGTGCCAGCAGCCCCCGCACCGGGACAGGGTCTAATGAGCAGTTCTTC	CASSPRTGTGSNEQFF
TRBV15	TRBD2	TRBJ2-1	NA	TGTGCCACCAGCGTCCCTAGCGGAAAGCAGTTCTTC	CATSVPSGKQFF
TRBV28	NA	TRBJ1-5	NA	TGTGCCAGCAGTCCCCAGGGTGAGTGGCGGCCCCAGCATTTT	CASSPQGEWRPQHF
TRBV6-1	NA	TRBJ2-2	once	TGTGCCAGCAGTGAATCCCGGCCCGGGGAGCTGTTTTTT	CASSESRPGELFF
TRBV29-1	NA	TRBJ1-1	NA	TGCAGCGTTGAAGCTGACAGACGGCCCACTGAAGCTTTCTTT	CSVEADRRPTEAFF
TRBV18	NA	TRBJ2-1	NA	TGTGCCAGCTCACCACAGGGTTACAATGAGCAGTTCTTC	CASSPQGYNEQFF
TRBV4-3	NA	TRBJ1-2	NA	TGCGCCAGCAGCCAAGACAACTATGGCTACACCTTC	CASSQDNYGYTF
TRBV11-2	TRBD2	TRBJ2-1	NA	TGTGCCAGCAGCCCTGGGACTAGCGGGATTGAGCAGTTCTTC	CASSPGTSGIEQFF
TRBV10-3	TRBD1	TRBJ2-3	NA	TGTGCCACCCGACAGGGCGCAGATACGCAGTATTTT	CATRQGADTQYF